The 8 T cell receptor beta chains listed next were all sequenced from one sample in a study of T cell repertoires in ileal Crohn's disease. Some clones are missing from TCRdb's copy, which holds only in-frame ones; the method was immunoSEQ multiplex PCR. Among about 62,000 clones, 70% to 90% were seen once, and the ten largest hold about 2%. The time point: neoterminal ileum biopsy at postoperative endoscopy, about 6 months after surgery. What was sequenced was ileal tissue. The receptor set was obtained from an adult with Crohn's disease.

J is TRBJ1-5 and V is TRBV5-1; D is undetermined. The CDR3 sequence is 14 residues long. Germline assignment: CDR1 SGHRS and CDR2 YFSETQ. V lost 5 bases and J lost 2, with 11 bases in between. The CDR3 sequence is CASRTGLGNQPQHF. CDR3 coding DNA: TGCGCCAGCAGAACCGGGTTGGGCAATCAGCCCCAGCATTTT.

The DNA of the CDR3 is TGTGCCAGTAGTATTAGCCGAGGACTTGGCCAGTACTTC. Translating it yields CASSISRGLGQYF. The rearrangement uses TRBV19 and TRBJ2-5; the D gene is possibly TRBD2 (5 bases). The length of the CDR3 is 13 residues. CDR1 is LNHDA, CDR2 SQIVND, per germline (reference sequence). V was trimmed by 3 bases and J by 10 bases, leaving 15 bases between them.

V usage is TRBV10-1 and J usage is TRBJ1-1, with D unclear. Germline V lookup: CDR1 WNHNN, CDR2 SYGVQD (reference sequence). This CDR3 contains 13 residues. V lost 7 bases and J 0 bases, leaving 9 bases between the germline ends. CDR3 bases: TGCGCCAGCACCGGGAAGATGAACACTGAAGCTTTCTTT. Its translation: CASTGKMNTEAFF.

This rearrangement joins TRBV9 to TRBJ2-3, with TRBD2 matching over 10 bases. The CDR3 has 13 residues. J gave up 5 bases and V 7 bases, and 4 bases lay outside the gene matches. CDR1 and CDR2 (germline): SGDLS, YYNGEE. The CDR3 coding sequence is TGTGCCAGCGCTAGCGGGAGTAAAGATACGCAGTATTTT. Its protein product is CASASGSKDTQYF.

J is TRBJ2-7 and V is TRBV2; D may be TRBD1 (5 bases). The V gene lost 3 bases and the J gene lost 3 bases, with 9 bases spanning the gap. The germline V gene encodes CDR1 SNHLY and CDR2 FYNNEI. The CDR3 totals 13 residues. CDR3 region: CASSDPDSYEQYV. CDR3 nucleotide sequence: TGTGCCAGCAGTGACCCCGACAGCTACGAGCAGTACGTC.

V usage is TRBV11-2 and J usage is TRBJ2-3, with 8 bases matching TRBD2. The CDR3 is 16 residues long. Per the germline V gene, CDR1 is SGHAT and CDR2 is FQNNGV. V lost 5 bases and J lost 1; bases outside the gene matches: 8. The CDR3 DNA reads as TGTGCCAGCAGCCTAGCTAGCGGGTACGGCACAGATACGCAGTATTTT. Its translation: CASSLASGYGTDTQYF.

This rearrangement joins TRBV9 to TRBJ2-3; 7 positions agree with TRBD1. With V trimmed by 0 bases and J by 4 bases, 8 bases remained unmatched. Germline V gives CDR1 SGDLS, CDR2 YYNGEE. CDR3 length equals 16 residues. In nucleotides, the CDR3 is TGTGCCAGCAGCGTAGGGCACAGGGGAGCCGCAGATACGCAGTATTTT. Translating gives CASSVGHRGAADTQYF.

The chain couples TRBV6-5 to TRBJ2-7; 8 positions match TRBD1. The CDR3 spans 14 residues. Germline CDR1 reads MNHEY; CDR2 reads SVGAGI. J lost 3 bases, V lost 6 bases, and 7 bases had no gene match. The CDR3 region is CASRRDRSVYEQYF. CDR3 DNA sequence: TGTGCCAGCAGGCGGGACAGGTCGGTCTACGAGCAGTACTTC.